These 31 T cell receptor beta chains came from one sample sequenced in a study of blood T cell repertoires in COVID-19. Measured with immunoSEQ multiplex PCR; TCRdb has only the in-frame clones, and not every one. Here the sample spans a few hundred thousand clones, around 90% being singletons. What was sequenced was peripheral blood. These receptors all stem from a man aged 60 to 69 with acute or convalescent COVID-19.

The CDR3, as DNA: TGTGCCAGCAGCTTGTGGGGCGGTCGCACAGATACGCAGTATTTT. Translating gives CASSLWGGRTDTQYF. The rearrangement links TRBV5-4 to TRBJ2-3; TRBD1 might be the D (5 bases). The CDR3 covers 15 residues. Trimming took 1 base from V and 1 from J, leaving 10 bases between them. The germline CDR1 and CDR2 sequences are SGHNT and YYREEE (reference sequence).

V usage is TRBV30 and J usage is TRBJ2-2, with D tentatively TRBD2 (6 bases). From germline, CDR1 is GTSNPN and CDR2 SVGIG (reference sequence). The CDR3 has 15 residues. V lost 0 bases and J lost 4, with 12 bases in between. The CDR3 nucleotides are TGTGCCTGGAGTGTATTTGGGGGGTCCACCGGGGAGCTGTTTTTT. It specifies CAWSVFGGSTGELFF.

This rearrangement joins TRBV29-1 to TRBJ2-3, with 12 bases matching TRBD2. Looked up from germline, CDR1 is SQVTM and CDR2 is ANQGSEA. V was pared by 0 bases and J by 2 bases, with 9 bases of the junction left unmatched. CDR3 length equals 18 residues. The CDR3 bases are TGCAGCGTTGAAGATGGGCTAGCGGGGGGGTATGACACAGATACGCAGTATTTT. Amino acid sequence: CSVEDGLAGGYDTDTQYF.

The rearrangement links TRBV27 to TRBJ2-7, with no clear D. V lost 5 bases, J lost 0 bases, and 11 bases lay in between. The germline gives CDR1 MNHEY, CDR2 SMNVEV (reference sequence). The length of the CDR3 is 14 residues. This CDR3 is CASSPLTSSYEQYF. The CDR3 DNA is TGTGCCAGCAGTCCTCTAACGTCCTCCTACGAGCAGTACTTC.

The rearrangement joins TRBV6-5 to TRBJ1-5; maybe TRBD1 (5 bases). This CDR3 is built from 13 residues. The ends were cut back, 4 bases at V and 6 bases at J, with 10 bases in the middle. In germline, CDR1 is MNHEY, CDR2 SVGAGI. CDR3: CASSSGGSQPQHF. Written as DNA, the CDR3 is TGTGCCAGCAGTTCCGGGGGGAGTCAGCCCCAGCATTTT.

V gene TRBV6-5 combines with J gene TRBJ1-1; D ambiguous. Between the trimmed V and J ends, which lost 5 bases and 3 bases, there was a span of 10 bases. The CDR3 is made up of 13 amino acids. CDR1 is MNHEY and CDR2 is SVGAGI in the germline V gene. The CDR3 spells CASSPGRYTEAFF. The CDR3 nucleotides are TGTGCCAGCAGTCCGGGTAGGTACACTGAAGCTTTCTTT.

The chain links TRBV7-9 to TRBJ2-5; 12 bases map to TRBD2. There are 14 residues in the CDR3. The germline gives CDR1 SEHNR, CDR2 FQNEAQ (reference sequence). After removal of 4 bases from V and 9 bases from J, the junction contained 6 bases not matched to a gene. CDR3 nucleotide sequence: TGTGCCAGCAGCTCCGGACTAGCGGGGTCTGCCCAGTACTTC. Amino acids: CASSSGLAGSAQYF.

The V gene is TRBV12-5, the J gene TRBJ1-2; D unresolved. The CDR3 consists of 15 residues. V lost 1 base and J lost 2, with 11 bases in between. Per germline, CDR1 LGHNT and CDR2 FRNRAP. CDR3 residues: CASGLGQPTNYGYTF. The CDR3 coding sequence is TGTGCTAGTGGTTTGGGACAACCGACAAACTATGGCTACACCTTC.

The rearrangement uses TRBV2 and TRBJ1-1; D is unresolved. CDR3 size: 13 residues. V lost 4 bases to trimming and J lost 0 bases, with 6 bases between them. Germline V lookup: CDR1 SNHLY, CDR2 FYNNEI. CDR3: CASSVEVNTEAFF. The CDR3 DNA sequence: TGTGCCAGCAGTGTAGAGGTGAACACTGAAGCTTTCTTT. Looking up the rest from reference TRBV2 and TRBJ1-1 gives the full variable domain: EPEVTQTPSHQVTQMGQEVILRCVPISNHLYFYWYRQILGQKVEFLVSFYNNEISEKSEIFDDQFSVERPDGSNFTLKIRSTKLEDSAMYFCASSVEVNTEAFFGQGTRLTVV.

This rearrangement joins TRBV7-8 to TRBJ2-7; no firm D call. Trimming took off 1 base at V and 0 bases at J, with 10 bases between the two ends. The germline V gene has CDR1 SGHVS and CDR2 FQNEAQ. The CDR3 loop spans 15 amino acids. The CDR3 DNA sequence: TGTGCCAGCAGCTTAGGCGGTTCGAACTCCTACGAGCAGTACTTC. This translates into CASSLGGSNSYEQYF.

This clone was picked up a small number of times. V gene TRBV30 combines with J gene TRBJ2-7; TRBD2 is a possible D gene (5 bases). The V gene lost 4 bases and the J gene lost 4 bases, with 11 bases spanning the gap. This CDR3 has 12 residues. Germline assignment: CDR1 GTSNPN and CDR2 SVGIG (reference sequence). The CDR3, as DNA: TGTGCCTGGACGGGAACGGGGTACGAGCAGTACTTC. Translation gives CAWTGTGYEQYF.

DNA for the CDR3: TGTGCCAGCAGCTCAAGAACTAGCGGGGGGTTAGAGACCCAGTACTTC. This gives the protein CASSSRTSGGLETQYF. V gene TRBV9 combines with J gene TRBJ2-5; 12 bases align to TRBD2. The J segment lost 4 bases and the V segment lost 4 bases, leaving 8 bases of the junction unmatched. Germline V gene lookup returns CDR1 SGDLS and CDR2 YYNGEE. The CDR3 has 16 residues.

The chain couples TRBV9 to TRBJ2-1; 13 nucleotides match TRBD2. Germline V gene lookup returns CDR1 SGDLS and CDR2 YYNGEE. Trimming removed 4 bases from V and 4 bases from J; junction bases left unmatched: 17. There are 20 residues in the CDR3. In DNA form, the CDR3 reads TGTGCCAGCAGCCCCCGGACTAGCGGGGGAGACAGGCGGGAGTACAATGAGCAGTTCTTC. This gives the protein CASSPRTSGGDRREYNEQFF.

In DNA, the CDR3 is TGTGCCAGCAGTTTGTACAGGGCCTCCTCCTACGAGCAGTACTTC. Protein sequence: CASSLYRASSYEQYF. The V gene is TRBV27, the J gene TRBJ2-7; D perhaps matches TRBD1 (6 bases). The CDR3 has 15 amino acids. V gave up 3 bases and J gave up 0 bases, with 12 bases separating them. Germline V CDR1 and CDR2: MNHEY, SMNVEV (reference sequence).

V is TRBV7-7 and J is TRBJ2-4; 7 bases are a match to TRBD1. The V segment lost 6 bases and the J segment 2 bases; nucleotides outside the gene matches: 19. Germline V gives CDR1 SSHAT, CDR2 FNYEAQ (reference sequence). The CDR3 has 19 residues. The CDR3 DNA reads TGTGCCAGCAGAAGCTTAGGAGGACAGGTCATGGGACCCAAAAACATTCAGTACTTC. This sequence encodes CASRSLGGQVMGPKNIQYF.

The genes are TRBV12-3 or TRBV12-4 and TRBJ1-1; a possible D gene is TRBD1 (5 bases). Deletions cut 4 bases from V and 5 bases from J, with 11 bases between. The CDR3 is made up of 13 amino acids. CDR3 protein: CASSWLGGTEAFF. The CDR3 DNA follows: TGTGCCAGCAGTTGGCTGGGGGGTACTGAAGCTTTCTTT.

This chain joins TRBV5-8 and TRBJ2-1; 11 bases match TRBD2. The germline CDR1 and CDR2 sequences are SGHTS and YDEGEE. The CDR3 totals 17 residues. Losses at the gene ends were 3 bases for V and 6 bases for J; bases not matched to a gene: 11. CDR3 bases: TGTGCCAGCAGCTCCCAAGAGGGACTAGCGGTACGCAATGAGCAGTTCTTC. The encoded protein is CASSSQEGLAVRNEQFF.

The chain combines TRBV29-1 with TRBJ2-1; a weak D match, TRBD1 (5 bases). V was shortened by 4 bases and J by 9 bases, with 13 bases between the two germline ends. Germline assignment: CDR1 SQVTM and CDR2 ANQGSEA. The CDR3 totals 12 residues. DNA for the CDR3: TGCAGCGTTGGTCAGGGTTCCACTGAGCAGTTCTTC. This sequence encodes CSVGQGSTEQFF.

The chain links TRBV19 to TRBJ1-5; D gene unclear. Germline V gene sequence: CDR1 LNHDA, CDR2 SQIVND (reference sequence). Trimming took 7 bases from V and 8 from J, leaving 21 bases between them. This CDR3 is 15 amino acids long. CDR3 loop: CASTPTGVPGEPQHF. As DNA, the CDR3 is TGTGCCAGTACCCCGACCGGGGTCCCCGGAGAGCCCCAGCATTTT.

The V gene is TRBV6-5, the J gene TRBJ1-4; possible D gene TRBD1, 6 bases. V was trimmed by 6 bases and J by 8 bases, leaving 13 bases between them. CDR1 is MNHEY and CDR2 is SVGAGI in the germline V gene. The CDR3 is 13 amino acids. CDR3 bases: TGTGCCAGCAGCGATCGGGGGGGCGAAAAACTGTTTTTT. Translated, it gives CASSDRGGEKLFF.

J is TRBJ2-1 and V is TRBV24-1, with 7 bases identical to TRBD1. This CDR3 is built from 14 residues. The J segment lost 6 bases and the V segment lost 4 bases, leaving 5 bases of the junction unmatched. Germline loops: CDR1 KGHDR, CDR2 SFDVKD. The CDR3 nucleotides read TGTGCCACCAGTGACCCGACAGGGTCCAATGAGCAGTTCTTC. This gives the protein CATSDPTGSNEQFF.

This chain connects TRBV4-2 to TRBJ1-3, with 9 nucleotides matching TRBD1. The CDR3 extends over 18 amino acids. Germline CDR1 LGHNA, CDR2 YNFKEQ. The V and J ends lost 3 bases and 2 bases, in that order; junction bases with no gene match: 11. DNA for the CDR3: TGTGCCAGCAGCCAGGGGCGATCCACAGGGGGCACTGGAAACACCATATATTTT. This encodes CASSQGRSTGGTGNTIYF.

This chain links TRBV29-1 with TRBJ1-3; perhaps TRBD1 as D (5 bases). The germline V gene encodes CDR1 SQVTM and CDR2 ANQGSEA. The V end was cut by 1 base, the J end by 4 bases, with 20 bases between. CDR3 size: 17 residues. CDR3 DNA: TGCAGCGTTGAAGGGGTTCGTTCGGCAGGGTCGGGAAACACCATATATTTT. Amino acid sequence: CSVEGVRSAGSGNTIYF.

The chain is built from TRBV5-6 and TRBJ1-4; 7 nucleotides line up with TRBD1. Germline V gene sequence: CDR1 SGHDT, CDR2 YYEEEE. This CDR3 region has 16 residues. Losses at the gene ends were 4 bases for V and 5 bases for J; bases not matched to a gene: 11. CDR3: CASSVLRDSRNEKLFF. CDR3 DNA: TGTGCCAGCAGCGTATTGAGGGACAGCCGAAATGAAAAACTGTTTTTT.

This chain uses TRBV6-1 with TRBJ1-2; TRBD1 agrees at 8 bases. From germline, CDR1 is MNHNS and CDR2 SASEGT. This CDR3 is built from 17 residues. Trimming took 1 base from V and 1 from J; bases not matched to a gene: 8. The DNA for the CDR3 is TGTGCCAGCAGTGAAGGACGGACAGGGACCTTTAACTATGGCTACACCTTC. Translating gives CASSEGRTGTFNYGYTF.

This clone has only one observation. The V gene is TRBV18, the J gene TRBJ1-2, with 10 nucleotides matching TRBD1. The CDR3 has 16 residues. From germline, CDR1 is KGHSH and CDR2 LQKENI. V dropped 2 bases and J dropped 2; count of bases not matched to a gene: 5. CDR3 region: CASSPKTGGPNYGYTF. The CDR3, as DNA: TGTGCCAGCTCACCAAAGACAGGGGGCCCCAACTATGGCTACACCTTC.

This clone was recorded only once. V and J are TRBV4-1 and TRBJ2-3, with D possibly TRBD2 on 7 matching bases. The V gene's germline CDR1 is MGHRA and CDR2 YSYEKL. Trimming removed 0 bases at V and 3 bases at J, with 16 bases between. This CDR3 region has 17 residues. CDR3 sequence: CASSQDSNRGGTDTQYF. The CDR3 nucleotides are TGCGCCAGCAGCCAAGATAGCAATAGGGGGGGTACAGATACGCAGTATTTT.

V and J are TRBV11-3 and TRBJ2-2; D possibly corresponds to TRBD1 (7 bases). Trimming pared 5 bases from V and 4 bases from J, leaving 20 bases between. This CDR3 is 17 amino acids long. CDR1 SGHNT and CDR2 YENEEA come from the germline V gene. This chain's CDR3 is CASSPPPGQGGTGELFF. CDR3 sequence (DNA): TGTGCCAGCAGCCCGCCCCCAGGTCAGGGGGGCACCGGGGAGCTGTTTTTT.

CDR3 loop: CASSVGSERGGYNEQFF. The CDR3 DNA is TGTGCCAGCAGCGTAGGTTCCGAGCGGGGTGGATACAATGAGCAGTTCTTC. This chain joins TRBV9 and TRBJ2-1, with 7 bases aligning to TRBD2. Germline CDR1 is SGDLS and CDR2 is YYNGEE. The J segment lost 4 bases and the V segment lost 0 bases, leaving 10 bases of the junction unmatched. This CDR3 is built from 17 residues.

The chain joins TRBV5-6 to TRBJ1-1; no clear D. Germline-derived CDR1 and CDR2 are SGHDT and YYEEEE. V was shortened by 2 bases and J by 6 bases, with 8 bases between the two germline ends. The CDR3 consists of 12 residues. CDR3 sequence (DNA): TGTGCCAGCAGCTTCTTTTTCGCTGAAGCTTTCTTT. Amino acids: CASSFFFAEAFF.

This clone is a singleton in its sample. The chain recombines TRBV18 with TRBJ1-1; D might be TRBD1 (6 bases). This CDR3 is 12 amino acids long. CDR1 KGHSH and CDR2 LQKENI come from the germline V gene. V was trimmed by 1 base and J by 7 bases, leaving 7 bases between them. CDR3 loop: CASSPHRDEAFF. In DNA form, the CDR3 reads TGTGCCAGCTCACCACACAGGGATGAAGCTTTCTTT.